This T cell receptor (beta chain) comes out of a study of blood T cell repertoires in COVID-19. The ends were cut back, 0 bases at V and 5 bases at J, with 10 bases in the middle. The CDR3 is made up of 15 amino acids. The V gene's germline CDR1 is LGHNA and CDR2 YNFKEQ. The data were produced by immunoSEQ multiplex PCR, yet TCRdb's version contains in-frame clones alone and is incomplete. The sample lists about 210,000 clones, roughly 90% occurring once. Sequenced: PBMCs or T cells enriched from blood (not recorded which). This TCR came from a woman between 18 and 29 years old who had recovered from COVID-19. V and J are TRBV4-2 and TRBJ1-4, with D possibly being TRBD1 (6 bases). The CDR3 loop is CASSQETGPNEKLFF. CDR3 in DNA: TGTGCCAGCAGCCAAGAGACAGGTCCCAATGAAAAACTGTTTTTT.